This entry lists 27 T cell receptor beta chains sequenced from one sample in a study of T cell changes during pregnancy in multiple sclerosis. Clones were read by immunoSEQ multiplex PCR, and TCRdb kept only the in-frame ones, dropping some. The repertoire consists of 88,000 or so clones, with about 90% occurring once and the leading ten covering 2.6%. This specimen was peripheral blood, taken before pregnancy. The receptors stem from a female donor with multiple sclerosis, enrolled in a pregnancy study.

This chain connects TRBV11-2 to TRBJ2-1, with a weak D call TRBD2 (5 bases). V gave up 5 bases and J gave up 4 bases, with 24 bases separating them. Germline V gene data show CDR1 as SGHAT and CDR2 as FQNNGV. This CDR3 spans 18 amino acids. This CDR3 is CASSPLTGPSRGYNEQFF. Written as DNA, the CDR3 is TGTGCCAGCAGCCCGCTGACCGGCCCATCAAGAGGGTACAATGAGCAGTTCTTC.

This chain links TRBV6-1 with TRBJ2-2; 8 nucleotides agree with TRBD1. In germline, CDR1 is MNHNS, CDR2 SASEGT. The CDR3 consists of 13 residues. V gave up 10 bases and J gave up 5 bases; unmatched junction bases: 6. In DNA form, the CDR3 reads TGTGCCATAGAGACAGGGGTGACCGGGGAGCTGTTTTTT. Amino acids: CAIETGVTGELFF.

The chain uses TRBV28 and TRBJ2-3, with D maybe TRBD2 (6 bases). The CDR3 has 15 residues. Germline V CDR1 and CDR2: MDHEN, SYDVKM. With 5 bases removed from V and 0 bases from J, the gap between germline ends came to 12 bases. The CDR3 region has the DNA TGTGCCAGCAGTCCAGACGGGAGTAGCACAGATACGCAGTATTTT. This codes for CASSPDGSSTDTQYF.

This clone has only one observation. CDR3 sequence: CATSSPGQKAGELFF. CDR3 bases: TGTGCCACCAGCAGTCCGGGACAGAAGGCCGGGGAGCTGTTTTTT. The rearrangement uses TRBV15 and TRBJ2-2; 7 bases are shared with TRBD1. Germline CDR1 reads LNHNV; CDR2 reads YYDKDF (reference sequence). The CDR3 consists of 15 residues. V lost 3 bases and J lost 6; bases outside the gene matches: 7. Looking up the rest from reference TRBV15 and TRBJ2-2 gives the full variable domain: DAMVIQNPRYQVTQFGKPVTLSCSQTLNHNVMYWYQQKSSQAPKLLFHYYDKDFNNEADTPDNFQSRRPNTSFCFLDIRSPGLGDTAMYLCATSSPGQKAGELFFGEGSRLTVL.

The V gene is TRBV6-4, the J gene TRBJ2-3; the D gene is possibly TRBD1 (5 bases). The V end was cut by 4 bases, the J end by 2 bases, with 13 bases between. This CDR3 is built from 15 residues. The V gene's germline CDR1 is MRHNA and CDR2 SNTAGT. CDR3 in DNA: TGTGCCAGCAGTGCGCAGGGTGACCTCACAGATACGCAGTATTTT. This codes for CASSAQGDLTDTQYF.

The chain uses TRBV14 and TRBJ2-7; D is ambiguous. CDR3 length: 15 residues. The V end was cut by 1 base, the J end by 1 base, with 11 bases between. Germline loops: CDR1 SGHDN, CDR2 FVKESK. In nucleotides, the CDR3 is TGTGCCAGCAGCCAAGCTCGCGGCAGATCCTACGAGCAGTACTTC. Translation gives CASSQARGRSYEQYF.

The V call is TRBV9, the J call TRBJ2-3, with D possibly matching TRBD2 (5 bases). This CDR3 has 13 residues. V was clipped by 6 bases and J by 3 bases, with 11 bases between them. The V gene's germline CDR1 is SGDLS and CDR2 YYNGEE. CDR3 DNA sequence: TGTGCCAGCAAGGCGGGCCGGACAGATACGCAGTATTTT. Translating it yields CASKAGRTDTQYF.

The V and J genes are TRBV28 and TRBJ1-2; the D gene is possibly TRBD1 (6 bases). Trimming took 3 bases from V and 8 from J, leaving 13 bases between them. Germline V gene lookup returns CDR1 MDHEN and CDR2 SYDVKM. This CDR3 is built from 13 residues. Here the CDR3 DNA reads TGTGCCAGCAGTTTGACAGGAATAAGCGGCTACACCTTC. Protein product: CASSLTGISGYTF.

The rearrangement joins TRBV25-1 to TRBJ2-3; 10 positions agree with TRBD2. The V gene's germline CDR1 is MGHDK and CDR2 SYGVNS. The CDR3 sequence is 18 residues long. The junction had 9 bases not matched to a gene; V was cut back by 2 bases and J by 1 base. As DNA, the CDR3 is TGTGCCAGCAGTGAACCCTCTGGGCTAGCGGGAGGCACAGATACGCAGTATTTT. It is translated as CASSEPSGLAGGTDTQYF.

CDR3 DNA sequence: TGTGCCAGCACCTCAGGCGCTGAAGCTTTCTTT. Translated: CASTSGAEAFF. The gene calls are TRBV6-5 and TRBJ1-1; D is undetermined. Germline lookup yields CDR1 MNHEY and CDR2 SVGAGI. CDR3 length: 11 amino acids. Between the trimmed V and J ends, which lost 7 bases and 6 bases, there was a span of 9 bases.

The chain couples TRBV6-5 to TRBJ1-1; D perhaps matches TRBD1 (5 bases). The CDR3 contains 13 residues. The V gene lost 5 bases and the J gene lost 2 bases, with 9 bases spanning the gap. Germline V lookup: CDR1 MNHEY, CDR2 SVGAGI. CDR3 DNA sequence: TGTGCCAGCAGTCGACAGATAAACACTGAAGCTTTCTTT. It is translated as CASSRQINTEAFF.

V and J are TRBV7-8 and TRBJ2-2; no reliable D call. Germline V gene sequence: CDR1 SGHVS, CDR2 FQNEAQ. This CDR3 has 15 amino acids. The germline V and J ends were trimmed by 2 bases and 0 bases, with 7 bases remaining between them. CDR3 residues: CASSLWRSNTGELFF. DNA for the CDR3: TGTGCCAGCAGCTTATGGCGGTCGAACACCGGGGAGCTGTTTTTT. Full variable domain (rest looked up from reference TRBV7-8 and TRBJ2-2): GAGVSQSPRYKVAKRGQDVALRCDPISGHVSLFWYQQALGQGPEFLTYFQNEAQLDKSGLPSDRFFAERPEGSVSTLKIQRTQQEDSAVYLCASSLWRSNTGELFFGEGSRLTVL.

Note on this clone: Relative to the germline gene, one junction end is altered; a read error may explain this. V is TRBV30 and J is TRBJ2-5; the match to TRBD2 covers 10 bases. This CDR3 contains 14 residues. Per germline, CDR1 GTSNPN and CDR2 SVGIG (reference sequence). CDR3 DNA sequence: TGTGCCTGGTCTGGGACTAGCGACCAAGAGACCCGGTACTTC. It codes for CAWSGTSDQETRYF.

V gene TRBV4-3 combines with J gene TRBJ2-1; tentative D call: TRBD2 (5 bases). CDR1 LGHNA and CDR2 YSLEER come from the germline V gene. Trimming stripped 4 bases from V and 0 bases from J, with 10 bases between. This CDR3 spans 15 amino acids. CDR3 DNA: TGCGCCAGCAGCCTTACGGGGAGCTCCTACAATGAGCAGTTCTTC. This sequence encodes CASSLTGSSYNEQFF.

This clone was observed at least ten times. The gene calls are TRBV7-8 and TRBJ1-1; 8 bases fit TRBD1. Germline assignment: CDR1 SGHVS and CDR2 FQNEAQ. CDR3 length: 12 amino acids. The junction had 0 bases not matched to a gene; V was cut back by 3 bases and J by 6 bases. CDR3 in amino acids: CASSLTGAEAFF. CDR3 in DNA: TGTGCCAGCAGCTTGACAGGGGCTGAAGCTTTCTTT.

The gene calls are TRBV6-5 and TRBJ2-5, with D possibly matching TRBD1 (5 bases). Germline loops: CDR1 MNHEY, CDR2 SVGAGI. V dropped 2 bases and J dropped 2 bases, with 15 bases sitting between them. This CDR3 comprises 16 residues. The CDR3 is CASSYAKGRRQETQYF. The CDR3 coding sequence is TGTGCCAGCAGTTACGCCAAGGGGCGGAGACAAGAGACCCAGTACTTC.

The chain employs TRBV2 and TRBJ1-2; maybe TRBD1 (5 bases). Trimming removed 2 bases at V and 1 base at J, with 11 bases between. CDR3 length: 15 amino acids. Germline V CDR1 and CDR2: SNHLY, FYNNEI. The CDR3 DNA reads as TGTGCCAGCAGTGAATCGGCAGGGAATAACTATGGCTACACCTTC. Translation gives CASSESAGNNYGYTF.

V usage is TRBV27 and J usage is TRBJ2-3; 8 nucleotides align to TRBD1. Germline loops: CDR1 MNHEY, CDR2 SMNVEV (reference sequence). This CDR3 has 13 amino acids. V shed 8 bases, J shed 10 bases, and the junction held 11 bases outside the gene matches. CDR3 residues: CASGTGGGYPQYF. CDR3 coding DNA: TGTGCCAGCGGAACAGGGGGAGGCTATCCGCAGTATTTT.

This chain links TRBV7-6 with TRBJ2-7; 8 bases fit TRBD2. CDR1 SGHVS and CDR2 FNYEAQ come from the germline V gene. This CDR3 comprises 15 residues. Trimming cost V 2 bases and J 6 bases; bases outside gene matches: 9. This chain's CDR3 is CASSLRPGGYFEQYF. DNA for the CDR3: TGTGCCAGCAGCTTAAGGCCGGGGGGGTACTTCGAGCAGTACTTC.

This chain uses TRBV6-1 with TRBJ1-2, with TRBD1 as a possible D gene (6 bases). Germline CDR1 and CDR2: MNHNS and SASEGT. The CDR3 length is 16 residues. The ends were cut back, 1 base at V and 8 bases at J, with 20 bases in the middle. The CDR3 reads CASSEDRARGLKGYTF. In DNA form, the CDR3 reads TGTGCCAGCAGTGAAGATCGGGCCAGGGGATTGAAGGGCTACACCTTC.

V usage is TRBV29-1 and J usage is TRBJ2-2, with 10 bases that match TRBD2. CDR1 SQVTM and CDR2 ANQGSEA come from the germline V gene. J lost 4 bases, V lost 4 bases, and 3 bases had no gene match. The CDR3 contains 14 residues. The CDR3 DNA follows: TGCAGCGTTGGAGCGGGAGGGTTCACCGGGGAGCTGTTTTTT. Translating gives CSVGAGGFTGELFF.

Here the CDR3 reads CASSSRDRGNADTQYF. The CDR3 region has the DNA TGTGCCAGTAGTAGCCGGGACAGGGGTAATGCAGATACGCAGTATTTT. This sequence joins TRBV19 and TRBJ2-3, with 10 bases fitting TRBD1. Losses at the gene ends were 4 bases for V and 4 bases for J; bases not matched to a gene: 8. This CDR3 has 16 amino acids. Germline CDR1 and CDR2: LNHDA and SQIVND (reference sequence). Variable domain in full (rest from reference TRBV19 and TRBJ2-3): DGGITQSPKYLFRKEGQNVTLSCEQNLNHDAMYWYRQDPGQGLRLIYYSQIVNDFQKGDIAEGYSVSREKKESFPLTVTSAQKNPTAFYLCASSSRDRGNADTQYFGPGTRLTVL.

This clone was counted only a few times. The chain uses TRBV9 and TRBJ2-3, with 13 nucleotides matching TRBD2. The CDR3 has 17 residues. Trimming at V came to 4 bases and at J to 2 bases, leaving 7 bases not matched to a gene. Germline V lookup: CDR1 SGDLS, CDR2 YYNGEE. The CDR3 DNA reads TGTGCCAGCAGCCCGGGGACTAGCGGGACTTTCACAGATACGCAGTATTTT. It translates to CASSPGTSGTFTDTQYF. The entire variable domain, with the rest obtained from reference TRBV9 and TRBJ2-3, is as follows: DSGVTQTPKHLITATGQRVTLRCSPRSGDLSVYWYQQSLDQGLQFLIQYYNGEERAKGNILERFSAQQFPDLHSELNLSSLELGDSALYFCASSPGTSGTFTDTQYFGPGTRLTVL.

This rearrangement joins TRBV5-3 to TRBJ2-3; 13 bases agree with TRBD2. TRBV5-3 is noted as an ORF with a role that remains uncertain. Unmatched junction bases numbered 14, after V lost 10 bases and J lost 3 bases. The CDR3 covers 17 residues. The CDR3 DNA is TGTGCCTCCCAGGGACTAGCGGGACCTAGGAGGACAGATACGCAGTATTTT. Translating it yields CASQGLAGPRRTDTQYF.

V gene TRBV28 combines with J gene TRBJ1-4, with no clear D. The CDR3 extends over 12 amino acids. V dropped 3 bases and J dropped 7 bases, with 6 bases sitting between them. CDR1 and CDR2 (germline): MDHEN, SYDVKM. The CDR3 DNA sequence: TGTGCCAGCAGTTTGGAGATTGAAAAACTGTTTTTT. Amino acid sequence: CASSLEIEKLFF.

V gene TRBV2 combines with J gene TRBJ2-7; D not certain. This CDR3 contains 14 residues. Trimming took off 6 bases at V and 2 bases at J, with 14 bases between the two ends. Germline V gene lookup returns CDR1 SNHLY and CDR2 FYNNEI. The CDR3 nucleotides are TGTGCCAGCAGCCTAGGTGCAAACCCCTACGAGCAGTACTTC. Amino acids: CASSLGANPYEQYF.

In this sample, this clone turned up a few times. The chain joins TRBV4-1 to TRBJ2-4; TRBD1 matches 7 bases. Trimming at V came to 0 bases and at J to 0 bases, leaving 2 bases not matched to a gene. CDR3 size: 16 residues. Germline loops: CDR1 MGHRA, CDR2 YSYEKL. In DNA form, the CDR3 reads TGCGCCAGCAGCCAAGAAGGGGGCTTAGCCAAAAACATTCAGTACTTC. It specifies CASSQEGGLAKNIQYF.